This T cell receptor beta chain was sequenced in a study of a mutant IDH1 vaccine in newly diagnosed glioma (dated by TCRdb to about 2021). In terms of the full investigation: Eight vaccinations were administered to patients in weeks 1, 3, 5, 7, 11, 15, 19 and 23, corresponding to visits V03 through V10. Vaccination began 4-6 weeks after radiotherapy alone, or alongside temozolomide cycles in the chemotherapy-containing groups. Of the 32 treated patients, roughly 60% were male and about 40% were female, and the mean age was approximately 39 years. Before enrollment, patients had received standard therapy of radiotherapy alone, temozolomide alone, or radiochemotherapy with temozolomide; most received the combination. Peripheral blood was drawn at six visits: V03 (baseline), V05, V07, V10, V12 and V13. Longitudinal TCRB deep sequencing was done for 20 to 25 treated patients, wherever samples were available for exploratory analyses. Study-wide conclusions, independent of this receptor: Pseudoprogression seemed to be unrelated to changes in the top peripheral T cell clonotypes found by TCRB sequencing. Immune responses induced by the vaccine were seen in approximately 93% of patients across multiple MHC alleles. Selection of PBMC samples for TCRB deep sequencing was based on availability. It was noted by the authors that analyses of patient blood samples could not be reproduced owing to sample limitations.

V is shortened by 4 bases, J by 4 bases, and the region joining them spans 14 bases. The germline V gene provides CDR1 SGHRS and CDR2 YFSETQ. The CDR3 sequence holds 14 residues, the cysteine and phenylalanine included. The DNA shown is the 42-base CDR3, in frame from base 1. The sample's time point, from its label and the paper: week 5, during vaccination. Each vaccine dose, consisting of 300 ug of a 20-mer mutant IDH1 peptide in Montanide, was administered subcutaneously with topical imiquimod. Newly diagnosed WHO grade 3 or 4 IDH1-mutant astrocytomas showing loss of nuclear ATRX were present in the donors. The samples were drawn from NOA16, a multicentre, single-arm, open-label phase I trial in Germany that tested a mutant IDH1 peptide vaccine in humans for the first time. The DNeasy Blood and Tissue Kit was used to extract genomic DNA from EDTA blood for TCRB sequencing. With respect to this clone: Its binding antigen is unknown. The sample holds no much larger clone one base away, and base qualities are not on file.

Library preparation used the immunoSEQ multiplex PCR assay. Following the manufacturer's protocol, the hsTCRB Kit was used to amplify rearranged TCR beta chain sequences. An Illumina MiSeq was used to sequence the TCRB libraries. For the original study's pipeline: Demultiplexing, trimming and gene mapping were performed with the kit vendor's proprietary platform. The immuneACCESS repertoire file appears here via TCRdb, limited to in-frame rearrangements. These files lack a portion of the clones; in checked studies, under half of the deficit traces to unresolved V genes, and the cause of the others is not known. The D gene and trimming were derived from the DNA, and the V and J assignments and clone size from that table. Counted in this sample were 45,000 to 60,000 clones; around 78% of them appeared once. The biggest ten clones account for approximately 5.2% of the sample.

The TCR comes from a man in his forties or fifties with glioma. This material consisted of PBMCs, taken from a glioma patient whose treatment included an IDH1 peptide vaccine. The V and J segments used are TRBV5-1 and TRBJ1-1, and possibly TRBD1, on 6 matching bases. The CDR3 region: CASSLQGWSTEAFF. The DNA reads TGCGCCAGCAGCCTACAGGGTTGGAGCACTGAAGCTTTCTTT.